One sample yielded the 10 T cell receptor beta chains listed below, sequenced in a study of Tregs in tolerant kidney transplant recipients. Repertoires were generated with immunoSEQ multiplex PCR, while TCRdb's copy carries only in-frame clones and drops some. This table holds about 64,000 clones, 98% found once. The sample consisted of Tregs from blood, taken before the transplant. The source is a human donor who received a combined kidney and bone marrow transplant.

The CDR3 nucleotides are TGTGCCAGCAGTCGGGCAGGGGCGATCTATGGCTACACCTTC. As protein: CASSRAGAIYGYTF. This chain connects TRBV25-1 to TRBJ1-2, with D maybe TRBD1 (6 bases). Germline CDR1 reads MGHDK; CDR2 reads SYGVNS. The CDR3 covers 14 residues. The V end lost 5 bases, the J end lost 4 bases, and 14 bases lay between the germline ends.

The V call is TRBV21-1, the J call TRBJ2-7; TRBD2 reflects the table's D call only, with no check against the DNA. TRBV21-1 is termed a pseudogene. There are 15 residues in the CDR3. The CDR3 region is CASSAGVNFSYEQYF. Written as DNA, the CDR3 is TGTGCCAGCAGCGCGGGGGTGAACTTCTCCTACGAGCAGTACTTC.

The rearrangement joins TRBV4-3 to TRBJ2-1; 10 bases fit TRBD2. V was clipped by 4 bases and J by 6 bases; unmatched bases: 6. CDR1 is LGHNA, CDR2 YSLEER, per germline. There are 15 residues in the CDR3. Here the CDR3 reads CASSPIWTSGNEQFF. CDR3 nucleotide sequence: TGCGCCAGCAGCCCTATCTGGACTAGCGGCAATGAGCAGTTCTTC.

The chain is built from TRBV28 and TRBJ2-7, with TRBD1 identical over 11 bases. J lost 4 bases, V lost 5 bases, and 10 bases had no gene match. Germline assignment: CDR1 MDHEN and CDR2 SYDVKM. This CDR3 spans 16 amino acids. CDR3 coding DNA: TGTGCCAGCAGTCCACCCCGGACAGGGGGCTTATACGAGCAGTACTTC. It translates to CASSPPRTGGLYEQYF.

This chain links TRBV9 with TRBJ1-2; weak D call: TRBD1 (6 bases). In germline, CDR1 is SGDLS, CDR2 YYNGEE. V lost 2 bases to trimming and J lost 5 bases, with 16 bases between them. This CDR3 spans 15 amino acids. CDR3 nucleotide sequence: TGTGCCAGCAGCGTTCAAGTGGGGGGGGCGTATGGCTACACCTTC. This sequence encodes CASSVQVGGAYGYTF.

V and J are TRBV5-4 and TRBJ2-6; a possible D gene is TRBD2 (5 bases). The length of the CDR3 is 16 residues. The ends were cut back, 4 bases at V and 4 bases at J, with 15 bases in the middle. Germline V gene sequence: CDR1 SGHNT, CDR2 YYREEE (reference sequence). The CDR3, as DNA: TGTGCCAGCAGCCCCGCGACCCCGGGGGGGGCCAACGTCCTGACTTTC. The encoded protein is CASSPATPGGANVLTF.

This chain joins TRBV11-3 and TRBJ2-3; D perhaps matches TRBD2 (5 bases). Trimming removed 5 bases at V and 11 bases at J, with 14 bases between. The CDR3 is 12 amino acids. From germline, CDR1 is SGHNT and CDR2 YENEEA. CDR3 nucleotides: TGTGCCAGCAGCCAACGAGGGTTAAGGCAGTATTTT. This sequence encodes CASSQRGLRQYF.

The gene calls are TRBV7-9 and TRBJ2-7; tentatively, D is TRBD1 (7 bases). Germline values: CDR1 SEHNR, CDR2 FQNEAQ (reference sequence). CDR3 length: 15 amino acids. Trimming took off 2 bases at V and 3 bases at J, with 14 bases between the two ends. CDR3 loop: CASSLNSGGLYEQYF. For the CDR3, the DNA is TGTGCCAGCAGCTTAAATTCAGGGGGGCTCTACGAGCAGTACTTC.

This sequence joins TRBV5-1 and TRBJ1-6; weak D call: TRBD1 (5 bases). Trimming took 3 bases from V and 8 from J, leaving 15 bases between them. Germline CDR1 and CDR2: SGHRS and YFSETQ. There are 15 residues in the CDR3. The CDR3 loop reads CASSYRSPRDSPLHF. In nucleotides, the CDR3 is TGCGCCAGCAGCTACAGGTCCCCCAGAGATTCACCCCTCCACTTT.

V gene TRBV19 combines with J gene TRBJ1-5; tentatively, D is TRBD1 (6 bases). The germline V gene encodes CDR1 LNHDA and CDR2 SQIVND (reference sequence). V was pared by 5 bases and J by 0 bases, with 14 bases between. CDR3 size: 16 residues. CDR3 loop: CASSPRTGFSNQPQHF. The CDR3 coding sequence is TGTGCCAGTAGTCCCAGAACAGGGTTTAGCAATCAGCCCCAGCATTTT.